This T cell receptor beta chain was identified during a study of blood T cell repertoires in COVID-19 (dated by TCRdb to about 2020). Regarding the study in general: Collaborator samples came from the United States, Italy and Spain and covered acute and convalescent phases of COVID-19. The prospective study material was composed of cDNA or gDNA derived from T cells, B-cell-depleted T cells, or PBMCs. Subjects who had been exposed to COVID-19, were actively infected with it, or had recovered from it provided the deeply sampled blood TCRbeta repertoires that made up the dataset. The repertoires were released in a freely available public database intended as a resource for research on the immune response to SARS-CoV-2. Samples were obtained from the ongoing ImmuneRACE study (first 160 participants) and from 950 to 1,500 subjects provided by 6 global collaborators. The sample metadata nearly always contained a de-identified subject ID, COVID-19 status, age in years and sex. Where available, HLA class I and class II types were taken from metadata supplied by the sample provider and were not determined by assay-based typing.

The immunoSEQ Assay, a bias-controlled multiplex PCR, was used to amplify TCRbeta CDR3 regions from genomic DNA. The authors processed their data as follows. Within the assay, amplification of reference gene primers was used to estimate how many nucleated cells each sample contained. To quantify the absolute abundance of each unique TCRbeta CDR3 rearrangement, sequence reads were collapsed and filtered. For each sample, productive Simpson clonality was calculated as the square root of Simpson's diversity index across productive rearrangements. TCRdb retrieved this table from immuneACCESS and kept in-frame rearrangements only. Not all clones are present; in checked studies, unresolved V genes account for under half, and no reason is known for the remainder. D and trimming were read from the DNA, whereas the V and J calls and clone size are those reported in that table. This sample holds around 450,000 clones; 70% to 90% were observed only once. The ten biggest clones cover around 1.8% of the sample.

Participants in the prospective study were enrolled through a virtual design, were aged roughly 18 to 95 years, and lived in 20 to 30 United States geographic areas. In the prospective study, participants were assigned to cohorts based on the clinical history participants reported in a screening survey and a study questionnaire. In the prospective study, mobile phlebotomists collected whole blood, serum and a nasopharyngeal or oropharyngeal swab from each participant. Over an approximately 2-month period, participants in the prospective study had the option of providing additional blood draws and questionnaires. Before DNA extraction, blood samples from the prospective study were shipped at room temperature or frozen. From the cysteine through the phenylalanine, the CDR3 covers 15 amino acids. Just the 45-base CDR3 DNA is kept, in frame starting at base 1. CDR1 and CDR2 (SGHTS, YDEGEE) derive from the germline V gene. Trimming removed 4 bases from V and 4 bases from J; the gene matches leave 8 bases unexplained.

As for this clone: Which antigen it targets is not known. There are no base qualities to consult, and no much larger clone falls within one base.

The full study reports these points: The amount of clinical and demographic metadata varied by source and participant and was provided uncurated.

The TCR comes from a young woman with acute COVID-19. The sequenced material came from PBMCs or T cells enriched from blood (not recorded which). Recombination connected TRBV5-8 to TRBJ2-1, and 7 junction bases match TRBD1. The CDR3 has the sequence CASSPGTANYNEQFF. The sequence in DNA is TGTGCCAGCAGCCCAGGGACAGCGAATTACAATGAGCAGTTCTTC. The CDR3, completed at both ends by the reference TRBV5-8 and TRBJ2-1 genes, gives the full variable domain EAGVTQSPTHLIKTRGQQATLRCSPISGHTSVYWYQQALGLGLQFLLWYDEGEERNRGNFPPRFSGRQFPNYSSELNVNALELEDSALYLCASSPGTANYNEQFFGPGTRLTVL.